One and the same sample provided the 17 T cell receptor beta chains below, sequenced in a study of blood T cell repertoires in COVID-19. Clones were sequenced by immunoSEQ multiplex PCR, and TCRdb holds only the in-frame ones, with some missing. Of 250,000 to 350,000 clones listed, over 85% were seen once; the top ten hold under 3.5%. The source material was PBMCs or T cells enriched from blood (not recorded which). These receptors were collected from a woman between 45 and 65 years old who had been exposed to COVID-19.

CDR3 in DNA: TGTGCCAGCTCGAACCGACAGGGAAAAGCCTACGAGCAGTACTTC. It yields the protein CASSNRQGKAYEQYF. The chain employs TRBV18 and TRBJ2-7; 7 nucleotides agree with TRBD1. The CDR3 has 15 amino acids. Germline V gene sequence: CDR1 KGHSH, CDR2 LQKENI. V was pared by 6 bases and J by 2 bases, with 10 bases of the junction left unmatched.

This chain joins TRBV29-1 and TRBJ1-2; tentatively, D is TRBD1 (5 bases). CDR3 length: 12 residues. Trimming left V 7 bases short and J 6 bases short, with 15 bases between. The germline V gene encodes CDR1 SQVTM and CDR2 ANQGSEA. The CDR3 sequence is CSDDSFGHGYTF. The DNA of the CDR3 is TGCAGCGACGACAGTTTTGGCCATGGCTACACCTTC. The whole variable domain, filled in from reference TRBV29-1 and TRBJ1-2, reads SAVISQKPSRDICQRGTSLTIQCQVDSQVTMMFWYRQQPGQSLTLIATANQGSEATYESGFVIDKFPISRPNLTFSTLTVSNMSPEDSSIYLCSDDSFGHGYTFGSGTRLTVV.

The chain couples TRBV21-1 to TRBJ2-2; TRBD2 was called by the table and not checked on the DNA. TRBV21-1 is recorded as a pseudogene. The CDR3 loop spans 20 amino acids. CDR3 DNA sequence: TGTGCCAGCAGCAACATGGCGGGGGGTATCTTTCCCGGGGGCACCGGGGAGCTGTTTTTT. It codes for CASSNMAGGIFPGGTGELFF.

V and J are TRBV2 and TRBJ2-1; D not certain. The CDR3 runs to 11 residues. The V gene's germline CDR1 is SNHLY and CDR2 FYNNEI. Trimming shortened V by 10 bases and J by 7 bases, and 11 bases separated the two germline ends. CDR3 loop: CATSSENEQFF. In DNA, the CDR3 is TGTGCCACCTCCTCGGAGAATGAGCAGTTCTTC.

This chain uses TRBV19 with TRBJ1-5; TRBD1 matches 11 bases. Germline-derived CDR1 and CDR2 are LNHDA and SQIVND (reference sequence). This CDR3 is built from 17 residues. Trimming at V came to 2 bases and at J to 2 bases, leaving 5 bases not matched to a gene. The CDR3 here is CASSILDRGLGNQPQHF. DNA for the CDR3: TGTGCCAGTAGTATATTGGACAGGGGGCTGGGCAATCAGCCCCAGCATTTT.

V is TRBV3-1 (or the pseudogene TRBV3-2) and J is TRBJ2-7; 7 bases are shared with TRBD2. The V gene end was trimmed by 2 bases and the J gene end by 2 bases; junction bases not matched to a gene: 6. The CDR3 runs 15 residues. CDR1 is LGHDT and CDR2 is YNNKEL in the germline V gene (reference sequence). Here the CDR3 reads CASSQIWEGTYEQYF. The CDR3 coding sequence is TGTGCCAGCAGCCAAATATGGGAGGGAACCTACGAGCAGTACTTC.

J is TRBJ1-4 and V is TRBV12-3 or TRBV12-4; D remains ambiguous. V was shortened by 5 bases and J by 1 base, with 5 bases between the two germline ends. The CDR3 has 13 amino acids. The chain's CDR3 is CASSQETNEKLFF. The CDR3 region has the DNA TGTGCCAGCAGTCAGGAAACTAATGAAAAACTGTTTTTT.

This chain connects TRBV27 to TRBJ1-6; no reliable D call. Germline lookup yields CDR1 MNHEY and CDR2 SMNVEV (reference sequence). The CDR3 spans 19 residues. V shed 3 bases and J shed 0 bases, with 18 bases lying between them. The CDR3 DNA follows: TGTGCCAGCAGTTTCATCTTCGCCGGGGAGAGCTCCTATAATTCACCCCTCCACTTT. Amino acid sequence: CASSFIFAGESSYNSPLHF.

V and J are TRBV30 and TRBJ1-1, with a possible D match to TRBD1 (5 bases). The V end lost 3 bases, the J end lost 0 bases, and 11 bases lay between the germline ends. There are 14 residues in the CDR3. Germline lookup yields CDR1 GTSNPN and CDR2 SVGIG (reference sequence). The CDR3 spells CAWSGDSLNTEAFF. The DNA of the CDR3 is TGTGCCTGGAGCGGAGACAGCCTGAACACTGAAGCTTTCTTT.

The chain employs TRBV3-1 (or the pseudogene TRBV3-2) and TRBJ1-5; TRBD1 is a possible D gene (6 bases). Deletions cut 4 bases from V and 2 bases from J, with 9 bases between. The CDR3 spans 14 residues. Germline-derived CDR1 and CDR2 are LGHDT and YNNKEL (reference sequence). In nucleotides, the CDR3 is TGTGCCAGCAGCCCGACAGGACGCAATCAGCCCCAGCATTTT. Protein sequence: CASSPTGRNQPQHF.

This clone showed up just a few times. This chain connects TRBV9 to TRBJ1-1; a possible D gene is TRBD1 (5 bases). CDR1 is SGDLS, CDR2 YYNGEE, per germline. Trimming left V 0 bases short and J 7 bases short, with 13 bases between. This CDR3 contains 14 residues. The CDR3 DNA reads TGTGCCAGCAGCGTAGGGGAGGGGCAGGGTGAAGCTTTCTTT. It codes for CASSVGEGQGEAFF.

V usage is TRBV9 and J usage is TRBJ2-7; 7 bases match TRBD2. Losses at the gene ends were 1 base for V and 6 bases for J; bases not matched to a gene: 1. The CDR3 contains 12 residues. Per the germline V gene, CDR1 is SGDLS and CDR2 is YYNGEE. The CDR3 is CASSVSGGEQYF. CDR3 nucleotides: TGTGCCAGCAGCGTATCGGGGGGCGAGCAGTACTTC.

The chain couples TRBV27 to TRBJ1-3; D perhaps matches TRBD1 (5 bases). The CDR3 contains 15 residues. V gave up 0 bases and J gave up 2 bases, with 8 bases separating them. The germline CDR1 and CDR2 sequences are MNHEY and SMNVEV (reference sequence). The CDR3, as DNA: TGTGCCAGCAGTTTATCAGTAGGGGCTGGAAACACCATATATTTT. Protein sequence: CASSLSVGAGNTIYF.

The chain combines TRBV30 with TRBJ2-1; 7 bases align to TRBD2. Germline V gene lookup returns CDR1 GTSNPN and CDR2 SVGIG (reference sequence). This CDR3 spans 12 amino acids. Trimming took 3 bases from V and 8 from J; bases not matched to a gene: 4. The CDR3 DNA is TGTGCCTGGAGCGGGGGGAGTGATGAGCAGTTCTTC. It codes for CAWSGGSDEQFF.

The chain joins TRBV6-5 to TRBJ2-3, with TRBD1 matching over 7 bases. The CDR3 is 15 residues long. The germline gives CDR1 MNHEY, CDR2 SVGAGI. Losses at the gene ends were 2 bases for V and 3 bases for J; bases not matched to a gene: 5. CDR3 bases: TGTGCCAGCAGTTACAAGGGGACAGCAACAGATACGCAGTATTTT. As protein: CASSYKGTATDTQYF.

The rearrangement joins TRBV6-5 to TRBJ1-2; the match to TRBD1 covers 7 bases. Germline V CDR1 and CDR2: MNHEY, SVGAGI. With V trimmed by 4 bases and J by 4 bases, 0 bases remained unmatched. This CDR3 is built from 12 residues. As DNA, the CDR3 is TGTGCCAGCAGTTGGGACAGCTATGGCTACACCTTC. Translating gives CASSWDSYGYTF.

The chain recombines TRBV20-1 with TRBJ2-5; a possible D gene is TRBD1 (6 bases). The V end was cut by 3 bases, the J end by 5 bases, with 16 bases between. Germline CDR1 is DFQATT and CDR2 is SNEGSKA (reference sequence). The CDR3 sequence is 14 residues long. CDR3 in DNA: TGCAGTGCTAGTACGACAGGTATTGGGGAGACCCAGTACTTC. It translates to CSASTTGIGETQYF.